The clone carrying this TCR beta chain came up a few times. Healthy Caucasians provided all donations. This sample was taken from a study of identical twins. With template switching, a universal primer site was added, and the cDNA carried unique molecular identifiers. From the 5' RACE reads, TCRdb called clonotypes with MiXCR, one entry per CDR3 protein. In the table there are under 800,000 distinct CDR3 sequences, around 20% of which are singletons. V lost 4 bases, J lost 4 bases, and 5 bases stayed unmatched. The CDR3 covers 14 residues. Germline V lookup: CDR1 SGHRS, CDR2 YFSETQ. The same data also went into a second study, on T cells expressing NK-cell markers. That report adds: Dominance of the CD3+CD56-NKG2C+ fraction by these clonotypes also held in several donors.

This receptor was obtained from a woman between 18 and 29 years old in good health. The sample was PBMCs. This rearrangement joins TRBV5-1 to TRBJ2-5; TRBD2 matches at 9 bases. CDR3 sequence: CASSLLAGAETQYF. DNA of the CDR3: TGCGCCAGCAGCCTACTAGCGGGCGCAGAGACCCAGTACTTC.